The 2 T cell receptor beta chains listed next were all sequenced from one sample in a study of cytomegalovirus exposure and HLA in healthy donors. The PCR used 60 Vbeta and 13 Jbeta primers. Produced via immunoSEQ multiplex PCR; TCRdb's table is partial and in-frame only. The sample includes over 150,000 clones, around 80% of them seen just once. Sequencing was done on a sample of PBMCs. These receptors came from a male donor in good health and CMV-seronegative.

The chain employs TRBV5-5 and TRBJ1-2; D perhaps matches TRBD1 (6 bases). CDR1 is SGHKS, CDR2 YYEKEE, per germline (reference sequence). CDR3 length: 15 amino acids. Trimming took 0 bases from V and 4 from J, leaving 13 bases between them. The CDR3 sequence is CASSLGFGDTYGYTF. The DNA of the CDR3 is TGTGCCAGCAGCTTGGGCTTTGGGGACACCTATGGCTACACCTTC.

The chain recombines TRBV7-8 with TRBJ1-5, with 7 bases that match TRBD1. This CDR3 region has 15 residues. V gave up 5 bases and J gave up 4 bases; unmatched junction bases: 8. The germline CDR1 and CDR2 sequences are SGHVS and FQNEAQ. The CDR3 reads CASSPMGQPNQPQHF. The CDR3 DNA sequence: TGTGCCAGCAGCCCAATGGGACAGCCAAATCAGCCCCAGCATTTT.